This T cell receptor beta chain was obtained from a study of T cell responses to AZD1222 COVID-19 vaccine. Points from the study as a whole: Donors, mostly white British, included more females; clonal diversity was possibly underestimated. Once two AZD1222 doses were given, Spike-specific TCR breadth and depth went up.

Trimming took off 5 bases at V and 0 bases at J, with 15 bases between the two ends. The CDR3 is made up of 16 amino acids. Germline values: CDR1 SEHNR, CDR2 FQNEAQ (reference sequence). Only a few counts were recorded for this clone. The target antigen is unknown. The table came from immunoSEQ multiplex PCR; TCRdb's copy has only in-frame clones and leaves some out. The table shows some 120,000 clones, with 80% to 90% occurring only once. V and J are TRBV7-9 and TRBJ2-3; D is uncertain. The sample was peripheral blood, taken on day 0 of AZD1222 vaccination. The clonotype comes from an adult in good health. The CDR3: CASSPKFETSTDTQYF. The CDR3 DNA reads as TGTGCCAGCAGCCCGAAATTTGAGACTAGCACAGATACGCAGTATTTT.